Sequencing of this T cell receptor (beta chain) was carried out in a study of cytomegalovirus exposure and HLA in healthy donors. Study-wide results and limits: Researchers catalogued 160 or so TCR beta chains as cytomegalovirus-associated. The dataset shows that most TCR sequences were rare, while some public TCRs occurred in many donors.

Trimming removed 5 bases at V and 5 bases at J, with 21 bases between. The germline CDR1 and CDR2 sequences are SGHAT and FQNNGV. The CDR3 contains 16 residues. Nominally healthy donors were sampled, though unrecorded immune exposures were likely. Both 60 Vbeta primers and 13 Jbeta primers went into the PCR. Some clones are missing from TCRdb's copy, which holds only in-frame ones; the method was immunoSEQ multiplex PCR. The table lists hundreds of thousands of clones, nearly 80% of them singletons. To note about this clone: What it binds is not known.

The V call is TRBV11-2, the J call TRBJ1-2, with TRBD1 as a possible D gene (6 bases). The receptor was derived from a male donor in good health and CMV-seronegative. The sample consisted of PBMCs. CDR3 residues: CASSPRVGGAGYGYTF. Here the CDR3 DNA reads TGTGCCAGCAGCCCCCGGGTTGGGGGGGCGGGTTATGGCTACACCTTC.